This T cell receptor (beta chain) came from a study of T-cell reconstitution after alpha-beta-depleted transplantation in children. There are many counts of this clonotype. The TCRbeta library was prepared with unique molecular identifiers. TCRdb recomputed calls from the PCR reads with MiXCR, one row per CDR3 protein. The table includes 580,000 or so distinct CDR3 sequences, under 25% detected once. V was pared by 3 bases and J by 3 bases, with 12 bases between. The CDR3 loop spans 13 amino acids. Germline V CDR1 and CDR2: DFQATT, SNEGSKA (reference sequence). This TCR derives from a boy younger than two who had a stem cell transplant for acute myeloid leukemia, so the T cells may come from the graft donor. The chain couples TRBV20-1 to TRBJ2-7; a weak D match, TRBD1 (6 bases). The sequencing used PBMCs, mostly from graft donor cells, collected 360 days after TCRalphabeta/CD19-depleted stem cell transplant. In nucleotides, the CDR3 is TGCAGTGCTAGTATTCCAGGGGTCTACGAGCAGTACTTC. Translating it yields CSASIPGVYEQYF.